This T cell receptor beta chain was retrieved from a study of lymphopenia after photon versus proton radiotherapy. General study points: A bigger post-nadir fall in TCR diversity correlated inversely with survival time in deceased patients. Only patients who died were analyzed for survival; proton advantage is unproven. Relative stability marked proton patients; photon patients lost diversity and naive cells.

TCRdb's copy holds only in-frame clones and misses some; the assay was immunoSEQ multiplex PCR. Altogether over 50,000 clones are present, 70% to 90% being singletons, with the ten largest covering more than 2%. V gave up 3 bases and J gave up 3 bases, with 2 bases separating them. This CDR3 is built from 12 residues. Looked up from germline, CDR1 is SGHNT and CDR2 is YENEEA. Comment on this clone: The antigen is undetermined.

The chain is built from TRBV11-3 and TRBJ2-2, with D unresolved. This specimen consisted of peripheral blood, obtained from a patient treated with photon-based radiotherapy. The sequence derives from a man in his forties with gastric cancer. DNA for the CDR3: TGTGCCAGCAGCTTCTACACCGGGGAGCTGTTTTTT. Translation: CASSFYTGELFF.